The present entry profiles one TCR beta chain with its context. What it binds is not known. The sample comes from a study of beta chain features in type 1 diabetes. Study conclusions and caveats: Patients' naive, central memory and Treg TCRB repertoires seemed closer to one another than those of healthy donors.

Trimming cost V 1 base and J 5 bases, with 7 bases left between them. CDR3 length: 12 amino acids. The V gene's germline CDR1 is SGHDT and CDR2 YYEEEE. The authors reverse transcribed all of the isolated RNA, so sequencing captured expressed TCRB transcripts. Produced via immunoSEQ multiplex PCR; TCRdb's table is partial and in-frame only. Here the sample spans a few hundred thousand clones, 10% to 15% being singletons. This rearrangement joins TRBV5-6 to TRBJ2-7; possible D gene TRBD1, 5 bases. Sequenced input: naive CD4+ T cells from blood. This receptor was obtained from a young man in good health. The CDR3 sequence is CASSLRGHEQYF. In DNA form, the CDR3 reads TGTGCCAGCAGCTTGAGGGGCCACGAGCAGTACTTC.